This TCR beta chain was identified during a study of metastatic and nonmetastatic thyroid tumors. About the study: Repertoire data that came from the blood and tumor or nodule tissue of malignant and benign thyroid patients were compared.

TCRdb re-called the PCR reads via MiXCR. The sample contains more than 12,000 clones, approximately 19% of which appear only once. Thyroid surgery took place with no prior treatment in any patient. The CDR3 spans 12 residues. In germline, CDR1 is SGHNT, CDR2 YYREEE (reference sequence). The V and J ends lost 1 base and 3 bases respectively, with 3 bases between them. This clone was seen more than once but under ten times. J is TRBJ2-3 and V is TRBV5-4, with D unresolved. Sequencing was done on a sample of blood. The TCR originated in a female donor with papillary thyroid cancer or a benign thyroid nodule (not recorded which). Some clones in this sample may be carry-over from other donors' samples. The CDR3 nucleotides are TGTGCCAGCAGCTTGTCTACAGATACGCAGTATTTT. This gives the protein CASSLSTDTQYF.